This TCR beta chain was profiled in a study of blood T cells in healthy people across ages. General study points: Both naive CD4+ cell counts and diversity were greater in long-lived donors than in aged donors.

Sample-barcoded 5' priming and a J-beta primer mix drove a second PCR of about 6 to 12 cycles. TCRdb reprocessed the 5' RACE reads via MiXCR and lists one record per CDR3 protein. The sample lists 650,000 to 900,000 distinct CDR3 sequences, approximately 67% occurring once. CDR3 length equals 14 residues. With 0 bases removed from V and 4 bases from J, the gap between germline ends came to 8 bases. Germline CDR1 is LNHNV and CDR2 is YYDKDF (reference sequence). This clonotype was seen once. Antigen unknown. The sequence was collected from a man in his thirties or forties in good health. Sequenced material: blood. The rearrangement uses TRBV15 and TRBJ2-3, with D possibly TRBD1 on 5 matching bases. CDR3 sequence reads: CATSRDREADTQYF. CDR3 sequence (DNA): TGTGCCACCAGCAGAGACAGGGAAGCAGATACGCAGTATTTT. The variable domain in full, completed from reference TRBV15 and TRBJ2-3, reads DAMVIQNPRYQVTQFGKPVTLSCSQTLNHNVMYWYQQKSSQAPKLLFHYYDKDFNNEADTPDNFQSRRPNTSFCFLDIRSPGLGDTAMYLCATSRDREADTQYFGPGTRLTVL.